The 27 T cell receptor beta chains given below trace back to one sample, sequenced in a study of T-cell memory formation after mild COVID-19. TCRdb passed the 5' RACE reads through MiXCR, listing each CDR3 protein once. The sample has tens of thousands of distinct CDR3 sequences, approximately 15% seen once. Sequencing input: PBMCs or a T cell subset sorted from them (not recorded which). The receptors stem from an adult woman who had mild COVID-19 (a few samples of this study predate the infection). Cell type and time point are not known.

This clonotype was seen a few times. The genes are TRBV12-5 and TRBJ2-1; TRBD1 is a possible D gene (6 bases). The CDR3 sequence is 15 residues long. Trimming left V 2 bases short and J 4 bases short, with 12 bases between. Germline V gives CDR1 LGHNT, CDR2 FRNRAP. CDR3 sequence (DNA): TGTGCTAGTGGTTTGTTAGGGGGACATTACAATGAGCAGTTCTTC. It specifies CASGLLGGHYNEQFF.

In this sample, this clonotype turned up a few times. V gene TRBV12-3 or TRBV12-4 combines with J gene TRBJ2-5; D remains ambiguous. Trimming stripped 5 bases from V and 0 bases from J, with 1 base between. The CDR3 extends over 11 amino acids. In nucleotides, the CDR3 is TGTGCCAGCAGTCACCAAGAGACCCAGTACTTC. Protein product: CASSHQETQYF.

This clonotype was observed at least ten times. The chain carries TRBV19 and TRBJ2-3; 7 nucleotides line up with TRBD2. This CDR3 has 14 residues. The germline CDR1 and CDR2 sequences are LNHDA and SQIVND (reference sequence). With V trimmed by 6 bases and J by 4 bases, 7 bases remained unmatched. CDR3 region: CASSLGRESDTQYF. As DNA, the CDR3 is TGTGCCAGTAGCCTCGGGCGGGAGTCAGATACGCAGTATTTT.

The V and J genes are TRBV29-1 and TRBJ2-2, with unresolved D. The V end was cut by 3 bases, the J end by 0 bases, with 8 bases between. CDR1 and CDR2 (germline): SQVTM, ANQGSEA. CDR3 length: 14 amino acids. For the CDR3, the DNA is TGCAGCGTTGATGGGGTGACGAACACCGGGGAGCTGTTTTTT. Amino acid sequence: CSVDGVTNTGELFF.

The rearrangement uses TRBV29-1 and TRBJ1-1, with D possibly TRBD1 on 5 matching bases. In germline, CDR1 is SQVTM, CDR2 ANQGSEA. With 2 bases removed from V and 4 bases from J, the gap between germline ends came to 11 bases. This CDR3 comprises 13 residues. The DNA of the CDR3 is TGCAGCGTTGAAAGCGGGGCGAGCACTGAAGCTTTCTTT. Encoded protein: CSVESGASTEAFF.

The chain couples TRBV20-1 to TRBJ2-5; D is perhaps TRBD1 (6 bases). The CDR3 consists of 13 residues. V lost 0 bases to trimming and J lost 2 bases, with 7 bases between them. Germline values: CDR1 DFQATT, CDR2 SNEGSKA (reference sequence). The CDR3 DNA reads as TGCAGTGCTAGAGACAGGGGTCAAGAGACCCAGTACTTC. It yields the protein CSARDRGQETQYF.

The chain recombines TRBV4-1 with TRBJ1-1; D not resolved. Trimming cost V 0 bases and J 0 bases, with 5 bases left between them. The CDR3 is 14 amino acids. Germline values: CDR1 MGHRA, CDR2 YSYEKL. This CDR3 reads CASSQEPLNTEAFF. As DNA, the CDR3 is TGCGCCAGCAGCCAAGAACCGCTGAACACTGAAGCTTTCTTT.

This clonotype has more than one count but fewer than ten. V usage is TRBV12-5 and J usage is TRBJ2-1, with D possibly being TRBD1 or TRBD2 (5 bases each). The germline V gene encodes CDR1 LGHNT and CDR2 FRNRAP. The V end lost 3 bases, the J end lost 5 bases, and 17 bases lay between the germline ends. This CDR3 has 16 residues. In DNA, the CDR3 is TGTGCTAGTGGTTTCAGTTTAATGGGACGAGACAATGAGCAGTTCTTC. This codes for CASGFSLMGRDNEQFF.

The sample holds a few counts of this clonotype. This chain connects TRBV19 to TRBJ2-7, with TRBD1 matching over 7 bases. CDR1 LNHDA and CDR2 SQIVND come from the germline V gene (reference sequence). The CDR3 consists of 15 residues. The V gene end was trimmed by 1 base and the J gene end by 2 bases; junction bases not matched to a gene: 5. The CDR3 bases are TGTGCCAGTAGTATAGGCACCGGGACAGCCTACGAGCAGTACTTC. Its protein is CASSIGTGTAYEQYF.

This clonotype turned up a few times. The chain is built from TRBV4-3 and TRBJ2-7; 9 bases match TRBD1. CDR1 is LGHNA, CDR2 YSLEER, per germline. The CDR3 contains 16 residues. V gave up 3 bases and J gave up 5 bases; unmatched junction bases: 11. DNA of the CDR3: TGCGCCAGCAGCCATGATCCCGGGACAGGGTTACACGAGCAGTACTTC. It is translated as CASSHDPGTGLHEQYF.

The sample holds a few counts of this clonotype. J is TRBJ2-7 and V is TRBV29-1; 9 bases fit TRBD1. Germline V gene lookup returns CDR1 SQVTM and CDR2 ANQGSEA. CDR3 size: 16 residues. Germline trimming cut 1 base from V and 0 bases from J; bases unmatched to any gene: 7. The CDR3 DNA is TGCAGCGTTGAAGCCGGGACAGGGAGAAGCTCCTACGAGCAGTACTTC. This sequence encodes CSVEAGTGRSSYEQYF.

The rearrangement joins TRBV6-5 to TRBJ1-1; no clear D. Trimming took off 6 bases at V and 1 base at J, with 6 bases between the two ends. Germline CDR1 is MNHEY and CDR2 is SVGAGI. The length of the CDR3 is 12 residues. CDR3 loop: CASRLENTEAFF. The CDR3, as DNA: TGTGCCAGCAGATTAGAGAACACTGAAGCTTTCTTT.

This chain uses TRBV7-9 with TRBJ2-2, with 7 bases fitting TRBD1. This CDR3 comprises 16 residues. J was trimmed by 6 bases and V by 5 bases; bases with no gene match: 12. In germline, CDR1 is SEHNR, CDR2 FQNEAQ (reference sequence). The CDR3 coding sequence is TGTGCCAGCAGCCAAGTCCGGACAGGTTTGCCCGGGGAGCTGTTTTTT. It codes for CASSQVRTGLPGELFF.

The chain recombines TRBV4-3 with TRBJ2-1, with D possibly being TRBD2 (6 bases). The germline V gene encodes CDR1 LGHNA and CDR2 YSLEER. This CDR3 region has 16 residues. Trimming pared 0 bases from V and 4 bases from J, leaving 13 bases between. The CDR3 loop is CASSQEWEAHYNEQFF. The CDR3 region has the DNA TGCGCCAGCAGCCAAGAATGGGAGGCGCATTACAATGAGCAGTTCTTC.

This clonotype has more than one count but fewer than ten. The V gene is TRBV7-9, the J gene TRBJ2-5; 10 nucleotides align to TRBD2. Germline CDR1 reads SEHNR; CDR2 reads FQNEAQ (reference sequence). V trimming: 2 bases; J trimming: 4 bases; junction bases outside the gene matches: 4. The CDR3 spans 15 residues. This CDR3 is CASSLRPSGRETQYF. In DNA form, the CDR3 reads TGTGCCAGCAGCTTACGGCCTAGCGGGAGAGAGACCCAGTACTTC.

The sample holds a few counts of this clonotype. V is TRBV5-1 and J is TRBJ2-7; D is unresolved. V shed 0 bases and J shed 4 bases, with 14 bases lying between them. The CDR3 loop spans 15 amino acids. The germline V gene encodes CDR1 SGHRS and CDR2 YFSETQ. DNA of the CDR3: TGCGCCAGCAGCTTGGACAGCCCGACGACATACGAGCAGTACTTC. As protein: CASSLDSPTTYEQYF.

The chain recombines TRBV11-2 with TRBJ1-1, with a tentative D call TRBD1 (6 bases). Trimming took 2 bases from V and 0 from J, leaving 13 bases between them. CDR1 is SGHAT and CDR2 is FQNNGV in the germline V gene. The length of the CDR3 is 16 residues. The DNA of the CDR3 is TGTGCCAGCAGCTTAACCTCCGGGACATTGAACACTGAAGCTTTCTTT. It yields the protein CASSLTSGTLNTEAFF.

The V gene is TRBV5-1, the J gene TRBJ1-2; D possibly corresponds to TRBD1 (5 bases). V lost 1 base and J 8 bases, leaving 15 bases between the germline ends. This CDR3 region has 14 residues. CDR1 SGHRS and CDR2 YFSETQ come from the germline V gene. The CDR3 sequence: CASSLSGTRRGYTF. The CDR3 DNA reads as TGCGCCAGCAGCTTGTCGGGGACCAGGCGAGGCTACACCTTC.

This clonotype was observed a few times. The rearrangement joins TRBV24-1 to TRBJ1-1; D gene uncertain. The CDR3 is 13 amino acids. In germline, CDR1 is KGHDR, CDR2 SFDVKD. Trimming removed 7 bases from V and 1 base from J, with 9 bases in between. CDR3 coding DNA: TGTGCCACCAGAATATCCGAGAACACTGAAGCTTTCTTT. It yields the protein CATRISENTEAFF.

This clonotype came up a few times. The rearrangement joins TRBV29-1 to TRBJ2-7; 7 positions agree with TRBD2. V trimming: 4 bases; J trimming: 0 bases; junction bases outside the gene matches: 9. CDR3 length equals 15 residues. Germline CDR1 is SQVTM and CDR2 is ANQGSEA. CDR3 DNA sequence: TGCAGCGTTGCCTTTGGCGGGAGCGCCTCCTACGAGCAGTACTTC. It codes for CSVAFGGSASYEQYF.

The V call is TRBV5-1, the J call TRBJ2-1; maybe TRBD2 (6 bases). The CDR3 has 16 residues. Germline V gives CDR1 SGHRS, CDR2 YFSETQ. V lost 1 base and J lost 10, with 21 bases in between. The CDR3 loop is CASSLSVGLPVEEQFF. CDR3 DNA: TGCGCCAGCAGCTTGAGCGTGGGACTGCCGGTCGAGGAGCAGTTCTTC.

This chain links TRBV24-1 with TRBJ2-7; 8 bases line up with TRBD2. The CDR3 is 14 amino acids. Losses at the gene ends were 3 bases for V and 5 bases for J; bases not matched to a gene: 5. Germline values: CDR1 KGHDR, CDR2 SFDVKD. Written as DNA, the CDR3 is TGTGCCACCAGTGATCCCCCGGGGGGGCACGAGCAGTACTTC. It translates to CATSDPPGGHEQYF.

The CDR3 DNA follows: TGTGCCATCAGTGAGTCCATCGCGGCGGGAGCCGTCACAGATACGCAGTATTTT. It yields the protein CAISESIAAGAVTDTQYF. The chain recombines TRBV10-3 with TRBJ2-3, with 7 bases matching TRBD2. The V gene end was trimmed by 0 bases and the J gene end by 2 bases; junction bases not matched to a gene: 11. The CDR3 length is 18 residues. Germline lookup yields CDR1 ENHRY and CDR2 SYGVKD.

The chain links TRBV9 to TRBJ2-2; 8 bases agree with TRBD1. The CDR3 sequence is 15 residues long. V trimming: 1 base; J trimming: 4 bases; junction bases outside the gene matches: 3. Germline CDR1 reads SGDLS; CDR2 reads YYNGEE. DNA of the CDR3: TGTGCCAGCAGCGTAACAGGGGGGACCACCGGGGAGCTGTTTTTT. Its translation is CASSVTGGTTGELFF. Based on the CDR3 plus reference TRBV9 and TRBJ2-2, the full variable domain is DSGVTQTPKHLITATGQRVTLRCSPRSGDLSVYWYQQSLDQGLQFLIQYYNGEERAKGNILERFSAQQFPDLHSELNLSSLELGDSALYFCASSVTGGTTGELFFGEGSRLTVL.

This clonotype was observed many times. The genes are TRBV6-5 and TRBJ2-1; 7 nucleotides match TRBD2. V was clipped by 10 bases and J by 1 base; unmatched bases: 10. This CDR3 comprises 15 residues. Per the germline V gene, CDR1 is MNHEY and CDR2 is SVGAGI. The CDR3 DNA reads TGTGCCATCCGAGAGAATAGCGGGTCCTACAATGAGCAGTTCTTC. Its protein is CAIRENSGSYNEQFF.

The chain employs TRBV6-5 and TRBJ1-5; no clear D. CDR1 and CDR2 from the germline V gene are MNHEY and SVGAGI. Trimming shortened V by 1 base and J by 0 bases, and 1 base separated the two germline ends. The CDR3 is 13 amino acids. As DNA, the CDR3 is TGTGCCAGCAGTTACTATAGCAATCAGCCCCAGCATTTT. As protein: CASSYYSNQPQHF.

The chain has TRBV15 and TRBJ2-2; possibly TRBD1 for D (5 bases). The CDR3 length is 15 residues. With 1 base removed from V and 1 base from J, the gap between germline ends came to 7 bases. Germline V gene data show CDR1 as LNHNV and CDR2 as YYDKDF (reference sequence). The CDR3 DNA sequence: TGTGCCACCAGCAGAGTAACAGGGAACACCGGGGAGCTGTTTTTT. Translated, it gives CATSRVTGNTGELFF.